Below are 32 T cell receptor beta chains sequenced from a single sample in a study of blood T cells in healthy people across ages. Next came a second PCR, run for about 7 to 12 cycles, which used a sample-barcoded 5' primer along with a J-beta primer mix. TCRdb re-called the 5' RACE reads through MiXCR, storing one row per CDR3 protein. There are about a million distinct CDR3 sequences in the sample; about 53% occur only once, and around a fifth lies in the top ten. Sequencing used blood. These receptors were obtained from a woman aged 55-70 years in good health.

V and J are TRBV7-9 and TRBJ1-6, with TRBD1 matching 8 bases. The V and J ends lost 6 bases and 5 bases, in that order; junction bases with no gene match: 9. This CDR3 is 16 amino acids long. Germline CDR1 reads SEHNR; CDR2 reads FQNEAQ (reference sequence). CDR3 sequence: CASRPSTGEDNSPLHF. CDR3 DNA sequence: TGTGCCAGCAGACCCTCGACAGGGGAGGATAATTCACCCCTCCACTTT. Full variable domain (remainder filled in from reference TRBV7-9 and TRBJ1-6): DTGVSQNPRHKITKRGQNVTFRCDPISEHNRLYWYRQTLGQGPEFLTYFQNEAQLEKSRLLSDRFSAERPKGSFSTLEIQRTEQGDSAMYLCASRPSTGEDNSPLHFGNGTRLTVT.

This clonotype was found once. The V gene is TRBV4-2, the J gene TRBJ2-3; unclear D gene. Per the germline V gene, CDR1 is LGHNA and CDR2 is YNFKEQ. Trimming took off 2 bases at V and 8 bases at J, with 17 bases between the two ends. The CDR3 loop spans 15 amino acids. CDR3 sequence: CASSQFEDRWGTQYF. The CDR3 nucleotides read TGTGCCAGCAGCCAATTCGAAGATAGATGGGGTACGCAGTATTTT.

Points on this clonotype: A much more abundant neighbour one base away suggests this may be a read error. The chain couples TRBV4-2 to TRBJ1-2; possibly TRBD1 for D (5 bases). This CDR3 contains 15 residues. The V end lost 8 bases, the J end lost 0 bases, and 16 bases lay between the germline ends. Germline V gene lookup returns CDR1 LGHNA and CDR2 YNFKEQ. CDR3 nucleotide sequence: TGTGCCAGCGGCAGCCGGGACTTCGCTAACTATGGCTACACCTTC. As protein: CASGSRDFANYGYTF.

The chain has TRBV4-1 and TRBJ1-1; D unresolved. Germline-derived CDR1 and CDR2 are MGHRA and YSYEKL. The CDR3 runs to 15 residues. V gave up 0 bases and J gave up 1 base, with 9 bases separating them. The CDR3 coding sequence is TGCGCCAGCAGCCAAGAACCCTGGTGGAACACTGAAGCTTTCTTT. Translated: CASSQEPWWNTEAFF.

This clonotype occurred a few times. The chain carries TRBV4-2 and TRBJ2-5, with D perhaps TRBD2 (5 bases). CDR1 LGHNA and CDR2 YNFKEQ come from the germline V gene. Trimming stripped 0 bases from V and 1 base from J, with 12 bases between. The CDR3 contains 16 residues. The CDR3 loop reads CASSQEPGEGQETQYF. The CDR3 bases are TGTGCCAGCAGCCAAGAGCCTGGAGAGGGCCAAGAGACCCAGTACTTC.

At least ten counts were recorded for this clonotype. The chain uses TRBV28 and TRBJ1-2; TRBD1 matches 9 bases. Germline lookup yields CDR1 MDHEN and CDR2 SYDVKM. The CDR3 has 16 amino acids. Unmatched junction bases numbered 13, after V lost 3 bases and J lost 8 bases. The CDR3 DNA follows: TGTGCCAGCAGTTTTCCGGACAGGGGACCTAACGGGGGCTACACCTTC. This translates into CASSFPDRGPNGGYTF.

This clonotype was recorded once. The junction differs from germline at one of its ends, possibly a read error. The chain employs TRBV20-1 and TRBJ2-3, with 7 bases fitting TRBD2. Per germline, CDR1 DFQATT and CDR2 SNEGSKA (reference sequence). The CDR3 extends over 16 amino acids. The CDR3 region is CSAATKGGRSSDTQCF. For the CDR3, the DNA is TGCAGTGCGGCCACCAAAGGCGGGAGAAGCTCAGATACGCAGTGTTTT.

In its sample, this clonotype was seen a few times. The J gene is TRBJ2-3, the V gene TRBV7-4; the D is unclear. CDR3 size: 14 residues. The V and J ends lost 1 base and 2 bases respectively, with 7 bases between them. Per the germline V gene, CDR1 is SGHVT and CDR2 is SQSDAQ. The CDR3, as DNA: TGTGCCAGCAGCTTAGTCCTAGTCACAGATACGCAGTATTTT. It translates to CASSLVLVTDTQYF.

The chain links TRBV29-1 to TRBJ2-5; D perhaps matches TRBD2 (6 bases). Trimming took off 3 bases at V and 6 bases at J, with 11 bases between the two ends. This CDR3 spans 12 amino acids. Looked up from germline, CDR1 is SQVTM and CDR2 is ANQGSEA. CDR3 in DNA: TGCAGCGTTGATCAGGGCGGGAAGACCCAGTACTTC. This encodes CSVDQGGKTQYF. Combining the CDR3 with reference TRBV29-1 and TRBJ2-5 gives the whole variable domain SAVISQKPSRDICQRGTSLTIQCQVDSQVTMMFWYRQQPGQSLTLIATANQGSEATYESGFVIDKFPISRPNLTFSTLTVSNMSPEDSSIYLCSVDQGGKTQYFGPGTRLLVL.

To note about this clonotype: One base away lies a much larger clone, so this may be a sequencing read error. The gene calls are TRBV12-3 or TRBV12-4 and TRBJ1-2, with 7 bases lining up with TRBD1. The CDR3 has 15 amino acids. V shed 4 bases and J 2 bases; nucleotides not matched to a gene: 7. This CDR3 is CASSSRQGQNYGYTF. As DNA, the CDR3 is TGTGCCAGCAGTTCGAGACAGGGCCAAAACTATGGCTACACCTTC.

A word on this clonotype: Lacking the conserved final phenylalanine or tryptophan, this CDR3 likely reflects a read error. This chain uses TRBV4-2 with TRBJ2-5; possibly TRBD2 for D (6 bases). V gave up 4 bases and J gave up 1 base, with 16 bases separating them. The germline V gene has CDR1 LGHNA and CDR2 YNFKEQ. This CDR3 spans 16 amino acids. The CDR3, as DNA: TGTGCCAGCAGCCCTATCTTCGGGGGAGCCCAAGAGACCCAGTACCTC. This sequence encodes CASSPIFGGAQETQYL.

The chain is built from TRBV27 and TRBJ1-1; D remains ambiguous. The ends were cut back, 0 bases at V and 8 bases at J, with 7 bases in the middle. Germline V gives CDR1 MNHEY, CDR2 SMNVEV (reference sequence). The CDR3 loop spans 12 amino acids. The DNA of the CDR3 is TGTGCCAGCAGTTTATCGGGCAGGGAAGCTTTCTTT. It is translated as CASSLSGREAFF.

J is TRBJ1-5 and V is TRBV20-1; TRBD1 might be the D (5 bases). CDR1 is DFQATT and CDR2 is SNEGSKA in the germline V gene (reference sequence). V was shortened by 5 bases and J by 4 bases, with 12 bases between the two germline ends. The CDR3 runs to 13 residues. The CDR3 spells CSALRGQNQPQHF. CDR3 nucleotide sequence: TGCAGTGCTCTGAGGGGCCAGAATCAGCCCCAGCATTTT.

In this sample, this clonotype turned up a few times. The rearrangement links TRBV29-1 to TRBJ1-6; D is uncertain. V shed 4 bases and J shed 6 bases, with 13 bases lying between them. This CDR3 spans 14 amino acids. Germline CDR1 is SQVTM and CDR2 is ANQGSEA. The CDR3 spells CSVAFGMGNSPLHF. CDR3 coding DNA: TGCAGCGTTGCCTTTGGAATGGGTAATTCACCCCTCCACTTT.

The rearrangement links TRBV4-3 to TRBJ2-4; D not resolved. The J call may be wrong; the DNA end is better matched by TRBJ2-7. The CDR3 sequence is 15 residues long. Germline CDR1 and CDR2: LGHNA and YSLEER. In DNA form, the CDR3 reads TGCGCCAGCAGCCAAGGACGCGACAAAGTCTACGAGCAGTACTTC. Its translation is CASSQGRDKVYEQYF.

The chain recombines TRBV18 with TRBJ2-1; unclear D gene. TRBJ2-7 explains the end of the DNA better; the J call may be wrong. Per germline, CDR1 KGHSH and CDR2 LQKENI. The CDR3 sequence is 13 residues long. CDR3 protein: CASHGSGSEEQYF. CDR3 nucleotides: TGTGCCAGTCACGGGTCAGGCTCTGAGGAGCAGTACTTC.

V and J are TRBV25-1 and TRBJ1-2, with 7 bases identical to TRBD1. V was pared by 0 bases and J by 0 bases, with 10 bases of the junction left unmatched. CDR1 is MGHDK and CDR2 is SYGVNS in the germline V gene. The CDR3 covers 18 residues. CDR3 in amino acids: CASSEYEKRDSTNYGYTF. DNA for the CDR3: TGTGCCAGCAGTGAATACGAGAAGCGGGACAGCACTAACTATGGCTACACCTTC.

This chain links TRBV7-2 with TRBJ2-4; D not certain. The DNA matches TRBJ2-7 better at its end, which makes the J call doubtful. The CDR3 sequence is 13 residues long. The germline V gene encodes CDR1 SGHTA and CDR2 FQGNSA. The CDR3 spells CASSLAYNYEQYF. The DNA of the CDR3 is TGTGCCAGCAGCTTAGCGTATAATTACGAGCAGTACTTC.

This clonotype has just a few counts. Here the CDR3 DNA reads TGCAGTGCTAGTTTATACGTGGGGGCCAAAAACATTCAGTACTTC. Translation gives CSASLYVGAKNIQYF. V usage is TRBV20-1 and J usage is TRBJ2-4; D gene ambiguous. Per the germline V gene, CDR1 is DFQATT and CDR2 is SNEGSKA (reference sequence). The CDR3 is 15 residues long. Trimming pared 3 bases from V and 1 base from J, leaving 13 bases between.

V is TRBV10-1 and J is TRBJ2-6, with D hard to call. Deletions cut 0 bases from V and 4 bases from J, with 10 bases between. Germline-derived CDR1 and CDR2 are WNHNN and SYGVQD (reference sequence). This CDR3 is 16 amino acids long. The CDR3 protein is CASSESKPAGANVLTF. DNA of the CDR3: TGCGCCAGCAGTGAGTCGAAGCCCGCCGGGGCCAACGTCCTGACTTTC.

This clonotype was observed a few times. The chain employs TRBV6-1 and TRBJ2-3; perhaps TRBD2 as D (7 bases). V lost 8 bases and J 3 bases, leaving 9 bases between the germline ends. CDR1 and CDR2 from the germline V gene are MNHNS and SASEGT. This CDR3 spans 12 amino acids. CDR3 residues: CASRGATDTQYF. In nucleotides, the CDR3 is TGTGCCAGCCGGGGGGCGACAGATACGCAGTATTTT.

The V and J genes are TRBV9 and TRBJ2-2; 15 bases agree with TRBD2. The V gene end was trimmed by 4 bases and the J gene end by 1 base; junction bases not matched to a gene: 5. Germline loops: CDR1 SGDLS, CDR2 YYNGEE. This CDR3 has 18 amino acids. The CDR3 DNA reads TGTGCCAGCAGCCCTCCGGGACTAGCGGGAGGGAACACCGGGGAGCTGTTTTTT. Protein product: CASSPPGLAGGNTGELFF.

The chain employs TRBV7-3 and TRBJ2-1; possibly TRBD1 or TRBD2 for D (5 bases each). V was trimmed by 8 bases and J by 5 bases, leaving 16 bases between them. The CDR3 has 14 amino acids. Germline V CDR1 and CDR2: SGHTA, FQGTGA. The CDR3 nucleotides are TGTGCCAGCGGGTGGGGGAATTCTCACAATGAGCAGTTCTTC. Encoded protein: CASGWGNSHNEQFF.

This clonotype was picked up a small number of times. J is TRBJ2-7 and V is TRBV7-8; D may be TRBD1 or TRBD2 (6 bases each). The germline V gene encodes CDR1 SGHVS and CDR2 FQNEAQ. V was cut by 5 bases and J by 4 bases, with 21 bases left in between. The CDR3 extends over 16 amino acids. CDR3 nucleotides: TGTGCCAGCAGCCCCCCGGAGGGCAGGGGCCTATACGAGCAGTACTTC. Protein sequence: CASSPPEGRGLYEQYF.

This clonotype was seen only a few times. This CDR3 is CASRASSQETQYF. The CDR3 coding sequence is TGCGCCAGCAGGGCAAGTTCCCAAGAGACCCAGTACTTC. The chain couples TRBV10-2 to TRBJ2-5; D uncertain. This CDR3 has 13 amino acids. Germline CDR1 reads WSHSY; CDR2 reads SAAADI. V lost 6 bases and J lost 1, with 9 bases in between.

With regard to this clonotype: A much larger clone lies a single base off, so this may be a read error. This chain links TRBV20-1 with TRBJ2-7; TRBD1 might be the D (5 bases). Deletions cut 1 base from V and 6 bases from J, with 7 bases between. This CDR3 contains 11 residues. Germline loops: CDR1 DFQATT, CDR2 SNEGSKA (reference sequence). CDR3 sequence reads: CSARGDSEQYF. The CDR3, as DNA: TGCAGTGCTAGAGGCGACAGCGAGCAGTACTTC.

The chain recombines TRBV28 with TRBJ2-7; the D is unclear. V lost 3 bases, J lost 1 base, and 7 bases lay in between. In germline, CDR1 is MDHEN, CDR2 SYDVKM. This CDR3 region has 13 residues. The CDR3 nucleotides read TGTGCCAGCAGTTTTCTGGCTTCCTACGAGCAGTACTTC. Translated: CASSFLASYEQYF.

In this sample, this clonotype turned up a few times. V is TRBV7-2 and J is TRBJ2-7; D tentatively fits TRBD1 or TRBD2 (7 bases each). Germline CDR1 reads SGHTA; CDR2 reads FQGNSA. The CDR3 has 15 residues. With 5 bases removed from V and 6 bases from J, the gap between germline ends came to 20 bases. The CDR3 DNA is TGTGCCAGCAGCCGAACCAGGGGGGGAGGTGGCGAGCAGTACTTC. This encodes CASSRTRGGGGEQYF.

This clonotype was counted a few times. This chain connects TRBV25-1 to TRBJ2-7; D is unresolved. CDR1 is MGHDK, CDR2 SYGVNS, per germline. V was pared by 4 bases and J by 7 bases, with 8 bases between. CDR3 size: 11 residues. For the CDR3, the DNA is TGTGCCAGCAGTGGGGGTTGGGAGCAGTACTTC. Residues: CASSGGWEQYF.

This clonotype was observed a few times. The chain has TRBV20-1 and TRBJ2-7; no reliable D call. Trimming pared 6 bases from V and 3 bases from J, leaving 12 bases between. The CDR3 spans 12 residues. Germline loops: CDR1 DFQATT, CDR2 SNEGSKA (reference sequence). The CDR3 bases are TGCAGTGCACCCACCAATAGCTACGAGCAGTACTTC. Its protein is CSAPTNSYEQYF.

The chain recombines TRBV12-3 or TRBV12-4 with TRBJ2-4; no reliable D call. The J call may be mistaken, given a closer DNA end match to TRBJ2-7. This CDR3 region has 13 residues. CDR3 region: CASKSMANYEQYF. In DNA, the CDR3 is TGTGCCAGCAAGTCAATGGCGAACTACGAGCAGTACTTC.

This clonotype was detected only once. The chain combines TRBV12-5 with TRBJ2-1, with 9 bases fitting TRBD2. Unmatched junction bases numbered 11, after V lost 6 bases and J lost 2 bases. Germline CDR1 reads LGHNT; CDR2 reads FRNRAP. This CDR3 contains 17 residues. This CDR3 is CASGPPQASGTYNEQFF. Here the CDR3 DNA reads TGTGCTAGTGGCCCCCCGCAGGCTAGCGGGACCTACAATGAGCAGTTCTTC.